The rows below give T cell receptor beta chains drawn from one sample of a study of blood T cell repertoires in COVID-19. The repertoire was sequenced with immunoSEQ multiplex PCR; TCRdb's copy has only in-frame clones and lacks some. The data hold hundreds of thousands of clones, with around 85% observed a single time. Sequencing was carried out using peripheral blood. The receptors stem from an elderly man with acute or convalescent COVID-19. Both conserved end residues are part of each CDR3. Each record gives: D gene, V gene, clone size, J gene, CDR3 protein, CDR3 DNA. The D gene is left open where the match is weak. Not every row has a clone size; where given, it reads once, few, many or a size class.

D: TRBD1
V: TRBV7-9
size: .
J: TRBJ2-1
CDR3: CASSWTGNNEQFF
DNA: TGTGCCAGCAGTTGGACAGGTAACAATGAGCAGTTCTTC

D: .
V: TRBV7-9
size: .
J: TRBJ1-4
CDR3: CASSLRTVDEKLFF
DNA: TGTGCCAGCAGCTTAAGGACAGTAGATGAAAAACTGTTTTTT

D: TRBD1
V: TRBV2
size: .
J: TRBJ1-1
CDR3: CASIHRGGATEAFF
DNA: TGTGCCAGCATTCACAGGGGGGGAGCGACTGAAGCTTTCTTT

D: TRBD1
V: TRBV5-1
size: .
J: TRBJ2-3
CDR3: CASSPGQLDTDTQYF
DNA: TGCGCCAGCAGCCCGGGACAGCTAGACACAGATACGCAGTATTTT

D: TRBD1
V: TRBV5-1
size: few
J: TRBJ2-3
CDR3: CASSYRQGSSTDTQYF
DNA: TGCGCCAGCAGCTACCGACAGGGTTCTAGCACAGATACGCAGTATTTT

D: TRBD1
V: TRBV30
size: once
J: TRBJ1-2
CDR3: CAWGDRVNYGYTF
DNA: TGTGCCTGGGGGGACAGGGTGAACTATGGCTACACCTTC

D: .
V: TRBV3-1/TRBV3-2
size: few
J: TRBJ2-7
CDR3: CASSFSHYEQQYF
DNA: TGTGCCAGCAGCTTTAGTCACTACGAGCAACAGTACTTC

D: TRBD2
V: TRBV24-1
size: .
J: TRBJ2-1
CDR3: CATSDPRTRTHEQFF
DNA: TGTGCCACCAGTGACCCTCGGACTAGAACCCATGAGCAGTTCTTC

D: .
V: TRBV19
size: .
J: TRBJ2-2
CDR3: CASSILVRSTGELFF
DNA: TGTGCCAGTAGTATCCTGGTGAGGAGCACCGGGGAGCTGTTTTTT

D: .
V: TRBV28
size: .
J: TRBJ1-1
CDR3: CASSGPAGMGFF
DNA: TGTGCCAGCAGCGGTCCGGCCGGGATGGGTTTCTTT

D: .
V: TRBV18
size: .
J: TRBJ2-2
CDR3: CASSLSRATGELFF
DNA: TGTGCCAGCTCACTTAGCAGGGCGACCGGGGAGCTGTTTTTT

D: .
V: TRBV29-1
size: .
J: TRBJ1-1
CDR3: CSSSQVSTEAFF
DNA: TGCAGCTCTTCACAGGTGTCCACTGAAGCTTTCTTT

D: .
V: TRBV28
size: .
J: TRBJ2-2
CDR3: CASSLPGNRLFF
DNA: TGTGCCAGCAGTCTACCCGGGAACAGGCTGTTTTTT

D: .
V: TRBV24-1
size: .
J: TRBJ1-4
CDR3: CATSDTGSGTNEKLFF
DNA: TGTGCCACCAGTGATACAGGGTCGGGAACTAATGAAAAACTGTTTTTT

D: .
V: TRBV6-4
size: few
J: TRBJ1-6
CDR3: CASSDQLRQPPLHF
DNA: TGTGCCAGCAGTGATCAACTACGGCAACCACCCCTCCACTTT

D: .
V: TRBV2
size: .
J: TRBJ2-2
CDR3: CASMKDSNTGELFF
DNA: TGTGCCAGCATGAAGGACTCGAACACCGGGGAGCTGTTTTTT

D: TRBD1
V: TRBV5-1
size: .
J: TRBJ1-2
CDR3: CASSFRQGVEGYTF
DNA: TGCGCCAGCAGCTTCCGACAGGGGGTCGAGGGCTACACCTTC

D: TRBD2
V: TRBV5-1
size: .
J: TRBJ2-2
CDR3: CASTRGRGERTGELFF
DNA: TGCGCCAGCACCCGAGGTCGGGGGGAGCGGACCGGGGAGCTGTTTTTT

D: TRBD1
V: TRBV19
size: .
J: TRBJ2-2
CDR3: CASSSPGQGQGNTGELFF
DNA: TGTGCCAGTAGTAGTCCGGGACAGGGACAAGGGAACACCGGGGAGCTGTTTTTT

D: TRBD1
V: TRBV7-9
size: .
J: TRBJ2-3
CDR3: CASSRRDRGTDTQYF
DNA: TGTGCCAGCAGCCGCCGGGACAGGGGCACAGATACGCAGTATTTT

D: TRBD1
V: TRBV6-1
size: once
J: TRBJ1-2
CDR3: CASSEGTGVYGYTF
DNA: TGTGCCAGCAGTGAAGGGACAGGGGTCTATGGCTACACCTTC

D: .
V: TRBV18
size: once
J: TRBJ2-6
CDR3: CASSPTDRTMSGANVLTF
DNA: TGTGCCAGCTCACCAACGGACAGGACTATGTCTGGGGCCAACGTCCTGACTTTC

D: .
V: TRBV18
size: .
J: TRBJ1-1
CDR3: CASSPESRPGTEAFF
DNA: TGTGCCAGCTCACCTGAGAGTCGTCCCGGCACTGAAGCTTTCTTT

D: .
V: TRBV7-2
size: .
J: TRBJ2-7
CDR3: CASSLREFNEQYF
DNA: TGTGCCAGCAGCTTAAGGGAGTTCAACGAGCAGTACTTC

D: .
V: TRBV2
size: .
J: TRBJ2-2
CDR3: CASKADNTGELFF
DNA: TGTGCCAGCAAAGCGGATAACACCGGGGAGCTGTTTTTT

D: .
V: TRBV6-5
size: .
J: TRBJ1-5
CDR3: CASAGEVNQPQHF
DNA: TGTGCCAGCGCCGGGGAAGTCAATCAGCCCCAGCATTTT

D: .
V: TRBV6-2/TRBV6-3
size: .
J: TRBJ1-6
CDR3: CASSLWTTSPLHF
DNA: TGTGCCAGCAGTCTTTGGACTACTTCACCCCTCCACTTT

D: .
V: TRBV28
size: .
J: TRBJ2-1
CDR3: CASTDKRLEQFF
DNA: TGTGCCAGCACGGATAAGCGGCTCGAGCAGTTCTTC